Below, one TCR beta chain is given with its context. What it recognizes is unknown. The data derive from a study of T cell clonality in common variable immunodeficiency. CVID meant reduced serum IgG, IgA and/or IgM plus specific antibody deficiency. All CVID subjects were on immunoglobulin replacement for at least one year. Overall study findings and caveats: Common variable immunodeficiency TCR beta sequences reportedly had fewer deletions and N-nucleotide insertions. Repertoire-complication correlations in CVID were limited by patient heterogeneity.

TCRdb's copy holds only in-frame clones and misses some; the assay was immunoSEQ multiplex PCR. The sample yields around 24,000 clones, without any singletons. Material for sequencing was peripheral blood mononuclear cells. The source is a human donor with common variable immunodeficiency.

This chain's CDR3 is CASSYGTEYNEQFF. The DNA read from the CDR3 is TGTGCCAGCAGCTACGGGACAGAATACAATGAG. The chain has TRBV7-2 and TRBJ2-1, with 7 bases identical to TRBD1. The read finishes 3 residues shy of the CDR3 end, and the germline J gene is used to complete it. This CDR3 region has 14 residues. CDR1 SGHTA and CDR2 FQGNSA come from the germline V gene. The trim removed 4 bases at V and 4 bases at J, leaving 4 bases unmatched.